This passage covers 16 T cell receptor beta chains from one sample sequenced in a study of PD-L1 blockade in urothelial cancer. Clones were sequenced by immunoSEQ multiplex PCR, and TCRdb holds only the in-frame ones, with some missing. The sample consists of approximately 100,000 clones, approximately 85% of them appearing once. This specimen consisted of PBMCs, obtained around atezolizumab (anti-PD-L1) treatment. These TCRs come from a man between 45 and 60 years old with urothelial cancer.

For this clone: Other DNA sequences within the sample encode an identical CDR3. The chain carries TRBV5-1 and TRBJ1-2; TRBD1 might be the D (6 bases). Germline-derived CDR1 and CDR2 are SGHRS and YFSETQ. V was cut by 4 bases and J by 8 bases, with 18 bases left in between. The CDR3 has 14 residues. In DNA, the CDR3 is TGCGCCAGCAGCCTGGGGGCCCAGAAGACGGGCTACACCTTC. Encoded protein: CASSLGAQKTGYTF. The full variable domain, completed using reference TRBV5-1 and TRBJ1-2, is KAGVTQTPRYLIKTRGQQVTLSCSPISGHRSVSWYQQTPGQGLQFLFEYFSETQRNKGNFPGRFSGRQFSNSRSEMNVSTLELGDSALYLCASSLGAQKTGYTFGSGTRLTVV.

This chain connects TRBV19 to TRBJ2-7; D is perhaps TRBD2 (6 bases). Germline V lookup: CDR1 LNHDA, CDR2 SQIVND (reference sequence). The CDR3 extends over 16 amino acids. V lost 2 bases and J 1 base, leaving 15 bases between the germline ends. The chain's CDR3 is CASSIRDKAGSYEQYF. Here the CDR3 DNA reads TGTGCCAGTAGTATAAGAGACAAGGCGGGGTCCTACGAGCAGTACTTC.

The gene calls are TRBV9 and TRBJ2-2; a weak D match, TRBD1 (6 bases). Trimming removed 3 bases from V and 2 bases from J, with 14 bases in between. The CDR3 is made up of 16 amino acids. Per germline, CDR1 SGDLS and CDR2 YYNGEE. In nucleotides, the CDR3 is TGTGCCAGCAGCGGTTCAGGGGCGCTTAACACCGGGGAGCTGTTTTTT. Its translation: CASSGSGALNTGELFF.

The chain carries TRBV7-9 and TRBJ2-1, with TRBD2 identical over 8 bases. Germline CDR1 reads SEHNR; CDR2 reads FQNEAQ (reference sequence). Germline trimming cut 5 bases from V and 5 bases from J; bases unmatched to any gene: 8. This CDR3 is built from 15 residues. The CDR3 loop is CASSDTSGRHNEQFF. The CDR3, as DNA: TGTGCCAGCAGCGACACTAGCGGACGACACAATGAGCAGTTCTTC.

This rearrangement joins TRBV28 to TRBJ1-2, with a weak D call TRBD1 (5 bases). The germline gives CDR1 MDHEN, CDR2 SYDVKM. Trimming took off 3 bases at V and 1 base at J, with 21 bases between the two ends. The CDR3 has 18 residues. Written as DNA, the CDR3 is TGTGCCAGCAGTTTTCGGGGGTTAGGAAATTTACTTAACTATGGCTACACCTTC. It translates to CASSFRGLGNLLNYGYTF.

The chain recombines TRBV5-1 with TRBJ2-7, with TRBD2 identical over 10 bases. J lost 2 bases, V lost 0 bases, and 11 bases had no gene match. Germline CDR1 and CDR2: SGHRS and YFSETQ. The length of the CDR3 is 18 residues. CDR3 coding DNA: TGCGCCAGCAGCTTGGAGGCTAGCGGGGGAGTATCAGCCTACGAGCAGTACTTC. This gives the protein CASSLEASGGVSAYEQYF.

This clone was seen more than once but under ten times. V and J are TRBV5-1 and TRBJ2-2; D is possibly TRBD1 (7 bases). There are 13 residues in the CDR3. V shed 1 base and J shed 14 bases, with 15 bases lying between them. CDR1 and CDR2 from the germline V gene are SGHRS and YFSETQ. The CDR3 coding sequence is TGCGCCAGCAGCTTGAATCAGGGGGAGGTTCTGTTTTTT. It yields the protein CASSLNQGEVLFF.

V gene TRBV10-3 combines with J gene TRBJ2-1; D may be TRBD1 (6 bases). V dropped 2 bases and J dropped 5 bases, with 10 bases sitting between them. Germline-derived CDR1 and CDR2 are ENHRY and SYGVKD. This CDR3 comprises 14 residues. CDR3 protein: CAISETGSNNEQFF. In DNA form, the CDR3 reads TGTGCCATCAGTGAGACAGGGTCGAACAATGAGCAGTTCTTC.

The V call is TRBV18, the J call TRBJ1-5, with D perhaps matching TRBD1 (5 bases). Germline CDR1 KGHSH, CDR2 LQKENI. The CDR3 is made up of 12 amino acids. Trimming took 8 bases from V and 6 from J, leaving 11 bases between them. CDR3 sequence reads: CASPAGGQPQHF. DNA of the CDR3: TGTGCCAGCCCCGCCGGGGGTCAGCCCCAGCATTTT.

V is TRBV13 and J is TRBJ1-5, with D perhaps TRBD1 (6 bases). Trimming shortened V by 4 bases and J by 10 bases, and 20 bases separated the two germline ends. The length of the CDR3 is 15 residues. The germline CDR1 and CDR2 sequences are PRHDT and FYEKMQ (reference sequence). The CDR3 DNA reads TGTGCCAGCAGCTCCTATAACAGGGAGCCCGAACCCCAGCATTTT. Protein sequence: CASSSYNREPEPQHF.

The J gene is TRBJ2-3, the V gene TRBV13, with TRBD1 identical over 9 bases. J lost 2 bases, V lost 5 bases, and 11 bases had no gene match. The V gene's germline CDR1 is PRHDT and CDR2 FYEKMQ (reference sequence). There are 17 residues in the CDR3. CDR3 nucleotides: TGTGCCAGCAGCCGGACAGGGGAGATAGGTTTCACAGATACGCAGTATTTT. Amino acid sequence: CASSRTGEIGFTDTQYF. Full variable domain (rest looked up from reference TRBV13 and TRBJ2-3): AAGVIQSPRHLIKEKRETATLKCYPIPRHDTVYWYQQGPGQDPQFLISFYEKMQSDKGSIPDRFSAQQFSDYHSELNMSSLELGDSALYFCASSRTGEIGFTDTQYFGPGTRLTVL.

This clone has just one count. The V gene is TRBV7-8, the J gene TRBJ2-1, with D possibly TRBD1 on 7 matching bases. V lost 3 bases and J 0 bases, leaving 18 bases between the germline ends. The CDR3 totals 18 residues. CDR1 is SGHVS, CDR2 FQNEAQ, per germline. CDR3 nucleotide sequence: TGTGCCAGCAGCTTTCCCACAGGAGGGGGCTTCTCCTACAATGAGCAGTTCTTC. Its protein is CASSFPTGGGFSYNEQFF.

Comments on this clone: Other DNA sequences in this sample translate to the same CDR3. The rearrangement uses TRBV5-1 and TRBJ1-5; D is possibly TRBD1 (5 bases). The germline V and J ends were trimmed by 0 bases and 5 bases, with 9 bases remaining between them. There are 14 residues in the CDR3. Germline V lookup: CDR1 SGHRS, CDR2 YFSETQ. In DNA form, the CDR3 reads TGCGCCAGCAGCTTGGGGCGGGGGGATCAGCCCCAGCATTTT. Its translation: CASSLGRGDQPQHF.

V and J are TRBV28 and TRBJ1-2; 8 bases map to TRBD1. The CDR3 runs to 13 residues. The germline CDR1 and CDR2 sequences are MDHEN and SYDVKM. V gave up 3 bases and J gave up 8 bases; unmatched junction bases: 5. CDR3 coding DNA: TGTGCCAGCAGTTTCCAGGGGGCTTTAGGCTACACCTTC. Translation gives CASSFQGALGYTF.

The genes are TRBV18 and TRBJ2-1, with TRBD2 matching over 12 bases. The CDR3 contains 16 residues. CDR1 and CDR2 from the germline V gene are KGHSH and LQKENI. V lost 1 base to trimming and J lost 4 bases; unmatched junction nucleotides: 2. Here the CDR3 reads CASSPRLAGAYNEQFF. The CDR3 DNA reads TGTGCCAGCTCACCACGACTAGCGGGAGCTTACAATGAGCAGTTCTTC.

The CDR3 reads CASRQEGDTQYF. CDR3 coding DNA: TGTGCCAGCAGACAGGAGGGGGATACGCAGTATTTT. The chain employs TRBV7-9 and TRBJ2-3; D perhaps matches TRBD2 (6 bases). Germline lookup yields CDR1 SEHNR and CDR2 FQNEAQ (reference sequence). This CDR3 spans 12 amino acids. Trimming cost V 6 bases and J 6 bases, with 10 bases left between them. The complete variable domain, with remaining parts taken from reference TRBV7-9 and TRBJ2-3, reads DTGVSQNPRHKITKRGQNVTFRCDPISEHNRLYWYRQTLGQGPEFLTYFQNEAQLEKSRLLSDRFSAERPKGSFSTLEIQRTEQGDSAMYLCASRQEGDTQYFGPGTRLTVL.